Each of the 26 T cell receptor beta chains below was sequenced from the same sample in a study of cytomegalovirus exposure and HLA in healthy donors. A multiplex PCR was run with 60 Vbeta primers and 13 Jbeta primers. Assay: immunoSEQ multiplex PCR; the TCRdb copy retains only in-frame clones and omits some. The sample includes 150,000 to 200,000 clones, approximately 70% of them seen just once. Sequencing used PBMCs. These receptors were obtained from a man younger than 30 in good health and CMV-seropositive.

The chain is built from TRBV13 and TRBJ2-3; no clear D. V lost 5 bases, J lost 0 bases, and 3 bases lay in between. This CDR3 has 12 residues. Per germline, CDR1 PRHDT and CDR2 FYEKMQ (reference sequence). The CDR3 DNA follows: TGTGCCAGCAGCCCTAGCACAGATACGCAGTATTTT. Translating gives CASSPSTDTQYF.

The chain combines TRBV7-9 with TRBJ2-3; D is uncertain. CDR3 length equals 15 residues. CDR1 and CDR2 (germline): SEHNR, FQNEAQ (reference sequence). V dropped 1 base and J dropped 0 bases, with 8 bases sitting between them. CDR3 sequence (DNA): TGTGCCAGCAGCTTAGATCACAGAAGCACAGATACGCAGTATTTT. Translated, it gives CASSLDHRSTDTQYF.

The CDR3 sequence is CSALSRGPTGANVLTF. DNA of the CDR3: TGCAGCGCCCTCTCCAGGGGGCCCACTGGGGCCAACGTCCTGACTTTC. The chain recombines TRBV29-1 with TRBJ2-6; 8 positions agree with TRBD1. The J segment lost 2 bases and the V segment lost 7 bases, leaving 10 bases of the junction unmatched. The V gene's germline CDR1 is SQVTM and CDR2 ANQGSEA. This CDR3 is built from 16 residues.

This clone has just one count. This CDR3 reads CASSPNRESEAFF. CDR3 DNA sequence: TGTGCCAGCTCACCGAACAGGGAATCTGAAGCTTTCTTT. The V and J genes are TRBV18 and TRBJ1-1; perhaps TRBD1 as D (6 bases). Trimming stripped 3 bases from V and 6 bases from J, with 11 bases between. The CDR3 is 13 amino acids. Germline V gene sequence: CDR1 KGHSH, CDR2 LQKENI.

Only a few counts were recorded for this clone. The gene calls are TRBV5-5 and TRBJ2-2; D may be TRBD1 (6 bases). The germline V gene encodes CDR1 SGHKS and CDR2 YYEKEE (reference sequence). This CDR3 spans 15 amino acids. Trimming cost V 5 bases and J 4 bases, with 15 bases left between them. In nucleotides, the CDR3 is TGTGCCAGCAGACCGGCGGACAGTCCCACCGGGGAGCTGTTTTTT. It yields the protein CASRPADSPTGELFF.

This chain joins TRBV28 and TRBJ2-1; 10 bases align to TRBD2. The J segment lost 4 bases and the V segment lost 5 bases, leaving 5 bases of the junction unmatched. The germline V gene has CDR1 MDHEN and CDR2 SYDVKM. The CDR3 has 15 residues. CDR3 residues: CASSKREGLYNEQFF. Written as DNA, the CDR3 is TGTGCCAGCAGTAAGCGGGAGGGCCTATACAATGAGCAGTTCTTC.

This rearrangement joins TRBV28 to TRBJ1-2; a possible D gene is TRBD1 (6 bases). V was trimmed by 6 bases and J by 7 bases, leaving 15 bases between them. Germline CDR1 reads MDHEN; CDR2 reads SYDVKM. The CDR3 has 13 amino acids. In DNA, the CDR3 is TGTGCCAGCAGGTCAACAGGGATTGGTGGCTACACCTTC. This codes for CASRSTGIGGYTF.

The chain is built from TRBV23-1 and TRBJ1-5; D gene ambiguous. TRBV23-1 is placed among ORFs of uncertain function. The V end lost 6 bases, the J end lost 3 bases, and 12 bases lay between the germline ends. The CDR3 covers 14 residues. CDR3 sequence reads: CASSHGAHNQPQHF. CDR3 nucleotides: TGCGCCAGCAGCCATGGAGCCCACAATCAGCCCCAGCATTTT.

The rearrangement uses TRBV11-2 and TRBJ2-3; D perhaps matches TRBD1 (6 bases). V was clipped by 6 bases and J by 2 bases, with 15 bases between them. The CDR3 is 15 residues long. CDR1 and CDR2 (germline): SGHAT, FQNNGV. In DNA, the CDR3 is TGTGCCAGCAGGGTGCAGGGGAATCCCACAGATACGCAGTATTTT. The encoded protein is CASRVQGNPTDTQYF.

This clone has only a few counts. The V call is TRBV11-3, the J call TRBJ2-7, with TRBD2 matching 8 bases. J was trimmed by 3 bases and V by 2 bases; bases with no gene match: 6. CDR1 and CDR2 from the germline V gene are SGHNT and YENEEA. The CDR3 consists of 15 residues. CDR3 nucleotide sequence: TGTGCCAGCAGCTTATCCTCGGGAGGGGGCTACGAGCAGTACGTC. Protein sequence: CASSLSSGGGYEQYV.

The gene calls are TRBV29-1 and TRBJ2-3; the match to TRBD2 covers 15 bases. CDR1 is SQVTM, CDR2 ANQGSEA, per germline. The CDR3 is 14 residues long. V was pared by 4 bases and J by 6 bases, with 2 bases of the junction left unmatched. CDR3 in DNA: TGCAGCGTTGGGGGGACTAGCGGGAGGGATACGCAGTATTTT. Protein product: CSVGGTSGRDTQYF.

This clone was seen just once. The genes are TRBV6-5 and TRBJ2-3, with no clear D. Germline CDR1 is MNHEY and CDR2 is SVGAGI. This CDR3 is built from 14 residues. V was cut by 2 bases and J by 1 base, with 7 bases left in between. The CDR3 region is CASSYGPGTDTQYF. The CDR3 DNA reads as TGTGCCAGCAGTTACGGCCCCGGCACAGATACGCAGTATTTT.

The chain employs TRBV6-1 and TRBJ2-1; 7 bases map to TRBD1. The germline V gene encodes CDR1 MNHNS and CDR2 SASEGT. V lost 8 bases, J lost 7 bases, and 14 bases stayed unmatched. CDR3 length equals 15 residues. This CDR3 is CASLKGAGKLNEQFF. In DNA, the CDR3 is TGTGCCAGCCTCAAGGGGGCGGGCAAGTTAAATGAGCAGTTCTTC.

This chain links TRBV5-1 with TRBJ1-2; no reliable D call. The CDR3 totals 13 residues. V lost 0 bases to trimming and J lost 6 bases, with 9 bases between them. CDR1 and CDR2 from the germline V gene are SGHRS and YFSETQ. CDR3 nucleotides: TGCGCCAGCAGCTTGGGGGCAGACAATGGCTACACCTTC. Translation gives CASSLGADNGYTF.

The chain employs TRBV7-9 and TRBJ2-5; TRBD2 matches 11 bases. The CDR3 loop spans 16 amino acids. The V gene's germline CDR1 is SEHNR and CDR2 FQNEAQ (reference sequence). The ends lost 5 bases at V and 1 base at J; junction bases unmatched: 6. The CDR3 spells CASSLVTSGVQETQYF. In DNA, the CDR3 is TGTGCCAGCAGCCTAGTGACTAGCGGGGTCCAAGAGACCCAGTACTTC.

The chain combines TRBV28 with TRBJ1-5, with D perhaps matching TRBD1 (5 bases). The germline V gene encodes CDR1 MDHEN and CDR2 SYDVKM. CDR3 length: 15 residues. The V end lost 5 bases, the J end lost 6 bases, and 17 bases lay between the germline ends. CDR3 DNA: TGTGCCAGCAGTCCCGCAGAACGGGGGGGTCAGCCCCAGCATTTT. As protein: CASSPAERGGQPQHF.

This clone was seen a few times. V usage is TRBV7-2 and J usage is TRBJ2-7, with 8 bases lining up with TRBD2. CDR1 is SGHTA and CDR2 is FQGNSA in the germline V gene. This CDR3 is 14 amino acids long. The junction had 8 bases not matched to a gene; V was cut back by 5 bases and J by 5 bases. This CDR3 reads CASSTGLARDEQYV. The CDR3 DNA is TGTGCCAGCAGCACCGGACTAGCACGGGACGAGCAGTACGTC.

J is TRBJ2-3 and V is TRBV27, with D tentatively TRBD2 (5 bases). The V end was cut by 4 bases, the J end by 4 bases, with 12 bases between. The CDR3 runs 14 residues. Germline V gene data show CDR1 as MNHEY and CDR2 as SMNVEV (reference sequence). Written as DNA, the CDR3 is TGTGCCAGCAGTTCGGGCTGGAGGTCAGATACGCAGTATTTT. It specifies CASSSGWRSDTQYF.

The chain uses TRBV2 and TRBJ1-1, with D possibly being TRBD1 (6 bases). The V gene lost 7 bases and the J gene lost 4 bases, with 13 bases spanning the gap. Per the germline V gene, CDR1 is SNHLY and CDR2 is FYNNEI. This CDR3 spans 13 amino acids. The CDR3 is CASNSGGATEAFF. In nucleotides, the CDR3 is TGTGCCAGCAACTCGGGGGGGGCCACTGAAGCTTTCTTT.

The rearrangement links TRBV6-5 to TRBJ1-3; D remains unclear. Germline-derived CDR1 and CDR2 are MNHEY and SVGAGI. Trimming took off 0 bases at V and 0 bases at J, with 9 bases between the two ends. CDR3 length: 16 residues. The CDR3 nucleotides read TGTGCCAGCAGTTACTCGAGTGGAGACTCTGGAAACACCATATATTTT. It codes for CASSYSSGDSGNTIYF.

The rearrangement uses TRBV9 and TRBJ1-3; no definite D call. The germline gives CDR1 SGDLS, CDR2 YYNGEE. This CDR3 contains 14 residues. V was clipped by 5 bases and J by 0 bases, with 9 bases between them. Written as DNA, the CDR3 is TGTGCCAGCAGTTCGGGAACCTCTGGAAACACCATATATTTT. This codes for CASSSGTSGNTIYF.

This clone was found once. The V gene is TRBV18, the J gene TRBJ1-1, with D unclear. V was shortened by 3 bases and J by 7 bases, with 12 bases between the two germline ends. Germline V gives CDR1 KGHSH, CDR2 LQKENI. The CDR3 has 13 residues. CDR3 nucleotide sequence: TGTGCCAGCTCACCGCCGGGATCAGTTGAAGCTTTCTTT. Translating gives CASSPPGSVEAFF. Full variable domain (outside the CDR3, taken from reference TRBV18 and TRBJ1-1): NAGVMQNPRHLVRRRGQEARLRCSPMKGHSHVYWYRQLPEEGLKFMVYLQKENIIDESGMPKERFSAEFPKEGPSILRIQQVVRGDSAAYFCASSPPGSVEAFFGQGTRLTVV.

The chain combines TRBV10-3 with TRBJ2-2; D ambiguous. The V gene lost 0 bases and the J gene lost 1 base, with 12 bases spanning the gap. In germline, CDR1 is ENHRY, CDR2 SYGVKD. The length of the CDR3 is 17 residues. The CDR3 DNA sequence: TGTGCCATCAGTGAGTCGATGTCCGGGTTGAACACCGGGGAGCTGTTTTTT. Protein: CAISESMSGLNTGELFF.

In this sample, this clone turned up a few times. The chain recombines TRBV10-3 with TRBJ1-1; D not certain. V was pared by 8 bases and J by 3 bases, with 7 bases between. The CDR3 contains 11 residues. Germline values: CDR1 ENHRY, CDR2 SYGVKD. CDR3 amino acids: CAIGRDTEAFF. CDR3 nucleotides: TGTGCCATCGGTCGGGACACTGAAGCTTTCTTT.

The rearrangement links TRBV6-5 to TRBJ2-6; maybe TRBD2 (5 bases). Trimming pared 7 bases from V and 0 bases from J, leaving 7 bases between. Germline V gives CDR1 MNHEY, CDR2 SVGAGI. This CDR3 comprises 14 residues. CDR3 DNA: TGTGCCAGCAAAGGGAGCTCTGGGGCCAACGTCCTGACTTTC. Its translation is CASKGSSGANVLTF.

The chain couples TRBV28 to TRBJ2-7, with a weak D call TRBD2 (5 bases). CDR1 is MDHEN, CDR2 SYDVKM, per germline. V lost 10 bases, J lost 7 bases, and 17 bases lay in between. The CDR3 loop spans 12 amino acids. In DNA, the CDR3 is TGTGCCACAGGACGGGGAAAGTGGGAGCAGTACGTC. It translates to CATGRGKWEQYV.